A single sample gave rise to the 18 T cell receptor beta chains below, sequenced in a study of shared clonotypes between healthy human individuals. The table came from immunoSEQ multiplex PCR; TCRdb's copy has only in-frame clones and leaves some out. Here the sample spans approximately 1.5 million clones, around 98% being singletons. What was sequenced was naive CD4+ T cells sorted from blood. This sample's subset: CD45RA+ positively selected. These receptors were taken from a man between 25 and 39 years old in good health.

The chain is built from TRBV5-4 and TRBJ2-7, with 10 bases that match TRBD1. Germline CDR1 and CDR2: SGHNT and YYREEE (reference sequence). The CDR3 has 15 amino acids. The J segment lost 4 bases and the V segment lost 4 bases, leaving 8 bases of the junction unmatched. CDR3 sequence reads: CASSTRQGARYEQYF. Written as DNA, the CDR3 is TGTGCCAGCAGCACCCGACAGGGGGCGCGATACGAGCAGTACTTC.

This chain connects TRBV19 to TRBJ2-2, with 10 positions matching TRBD2. The CDR3 totals 16 residues. Germline CDR1 is LNHDA and CDR2 is SQIVND (reference sequence). V gave up 1 base and J gave up 5 bases; unmatched junction bases: 4. The CDR3 here is CASSIASGSRTGELFF. The CDR3 nucleotides are TGTGCCAGTAGTATAGCTAGCGGGAGTAGGACCGGGGAGCTGTTTTTT.

The gene calls are TRBV5-1 and TRBJ2-3; 7 bases line up with TRBD2. Germline values: CDR1 SGHRS, CDR2 YFSETQ. This CDR3 has 14 residues. Trimming took 4 bases from V and 2 from J; bases not matched to a gene: 4. The CDR3 region has the DNA TGCGCCAGCAGCCCAAGCGGGGTCACAGATACGCAGTATTTT. This codes for CASSPSGVTDTQYF.

The chain joins TRBV6-1 to TRBJ2-1; D unresolved. Looked up from germline, CDR1 is MNHNS and CDR2 is SASEGT. This CDR3 has 11 residues. Trimming left V 6 bases short and J 9 bases short, with 9 bases between. DNA for the CDR3: TGTGCCAGCAGAGTTAGTGGTGAGCAGTTCTTC. Amino acid sequence: CASRVSGEQFF.

The CDR3 DNA reads TGTGCCAGCAGCCTGTTCGAGGACAGGGAGAGGAACAATGAGCAGTTCTTC. Its protein is CASSLFEDRERNNEQFF. J is TRBJ2-1 and V is TRBV7-9, with 8 bases that match TRBD1. The length of the CDR3 is 17 residues. From germline, CDR1 is SEHNR and CDR2 FQNEAQ (reference sequence). Trimming took 5 bases from V and 5 from J; bases not matched to a gene: 14.

As for this clone: Other DNA sequences within the sample encode an identical CDR3. The chain has TRBV5-1 and TRBJ2-2, with a tentative D call TRBD1 (5 bases). The CDR3 runs 15 residues. The V gene's germline CDR1 is SGHRS and CDR2 YFSETQ. Trimming stripped 0 bases from V and 0 bases from J, with 6 bases between. DNA of the CDR3: TGCGCCAGCAGCTTGGGACAGTCGAACACCGGGGAGCTGTTTTTT. Translation: CASSLGQSNTGELFF. Full variable domain (missing parts from reference TRBV5-1 and TRBJ2-2): KAGVTQTPRYLIKTRGQQVTLSCSPISGHRSVSWYQQTPGQGLQFLFEYFSETQRNKGNFPGRFSGRQFSNSRSEMNVSTLELGDSALYLCASSLGQSNTGELFFGEGSRLTVL.

The J gene is TRBJ1-3, the V gene TRBV10-3; no clear D gene. Germline-derived CDR1 and CDR2 are ENHRY and SYGVKD. V was clipped by 6 bases and J by 4 bases, with 10 bases between them. The CDR3 consists of 13 residues. In DNA, the CDR3 is TGTGCCATCAGAGCTGACCAGGGAAACACCATATATTTT. It yields the protein CAIRADQGNTIYF.

This clone was recorded once. The V gene is TRBV11-3, the J gene TRBJ2-1; TRBD2 agrees at 13 bases. The J segment lost 0 bases and the V segment lost 3 bases, leaving 5 bases of the junction unmatched. The CDR3 spans 18 residues. CDR1 and CDR2 from the germline V gene are SGHNT and YENEEA. CDR3 region: CASSFSRTSGGSYNEQFF. Written as DNA, the CDR3 is TGTGCCAGCAGCTTCTCTCGGACTAGCGGGGGCTCCTACAATGAGCAGTTCTTC. Full variable domain (remainder filled in from reference TRBV11-3 and TRBJ2-1): EAGVVQSPRYKIIEKKQPVAFWCNPISGHNTLYWYLQNLGQGPELLIRYENEEAVDDSQLPKDRFSAERLKGVDSTLKIQPAELGDSAVYLCASSFSRTSGGSYNEQFFGPGTRLTVL.

The chain is built from TRBV10-3 and TRBJ2-3; TRBD1 is a possible D gene (7 bases). Germline V gives CDR1 ENHRY, CDR2 SYGVKD. V was clipped by 0 bases and J by 0 bases, with 13 bases between them. The CDR3 runs to 17 residues. CDR3 sequence reads: CAISESAGGSSTDTQYF. The CDR3 DNA sequence: TGTGCCATCAGTGAGTCGGCAGGGGGGAGTAGCACAGATACGCAGTATTTT.

V and J are TRBV6-1 and TRBJ2-7, with D tentatively TRBD1 (6 bases). This CDR3 is 15 amino acids long. Germline V gives CDR1 MNHNS, CDR2 SASEGT. V dropped 3 bases and J dropped 2 bases, with 14 bases sitting between them. The CDR3 DNA is TGTGCCAGCAGTGAGGTTCAGGACAGACCCTACGAGCAGTACTTC. Translated: CASSEVQDRPYEQYF.

CDR3 residues: CASSIQGSEQFF. DNA of the CDR3: TGTGCCAGCAGCATACAGGGTTCTGAGCAGTTCTTC. The rearrangement links TRBV11-2 to TRBJ2-1; tentatively, D is TRBD1 (6 bases). The germline CDR1 and CDR2 sequences are SGHAT and FQNNGV. CDR3 size: 12 residues. V dropped 5 bases and J dropped 9 bases, with 11 bases sitting between them. The variable domain in full, with the rest retrieved from reference TRBV11-2 and TRBJ2-1, is EAGVAQSPRYKIIEKRQSVAFWCNPISGHATLYWYQQILGQGPKLLIQFQNNGVVDDSQLPKDRFSAERLKGVDSTLKIQPAKLEDSAVYLCASSIQGSEQFFGPGTRLTVL.

This clone came up a few times. The chain uses TRBV5-1 and TRBJ1-3, with 10 bases that match TRBD1. Germline values: CDR1 SGHRS, CDR2 YFSETQ. This CDR3 has 14 residues. After removal of 0 bases from V and 7 bases from J, the junction contained 1 base not matched to a gene. The CDR3 coding sequence is TGCGCCAGCAGCTTGGAGGGACAGGGGAACACCATATATTTT. Translating it yields CASSLEGQGNTIYF.

J is TRBJ2-2 and V is TRBV28, with 8 bases identical to TRBD2. Trimming at V came to 7 bases and at J to 5 bases, leaving 9 bases not matched to a gene. This CDR3 comprises 15 residues. Per the germline V gene, CDR1 is MDHEN and CDR2 is SYDVKM. CDR3 nucleotide sequence: TGTGCCAGCACCTCCCCGGGGGGGTCAACCGGGGAGCTGTTTTTT. It translates to CASTSPGGSTGELFF.

As to this clone: In the same sample, other DNA sequences code for this CDR3. The genes are TRBV12-5 and TRBJ2-6; D ambiguous. Deletions cut 3 bases from V and 1 base from J, with 1 base between. The germline gives CDR1 LGHNT, CDR2 FRNRAP. The CDR3 is 13 residues long. The CDR3 here is CASGLSGANVLTF. DNA of the CDR3: TGTGCTAGTGGTTTATCTGGGGCCAACGTCCTGACTTTC.

The chain uses TRBV15 and TRBJ2-3; tentative D call: TRBD1 (7 bases). The CDR3 is 17 amino acids. With 5 bases removed from V and 3 bases from J, the gap between germline ends came to 21 bases. Germline V gene lookup returns CDR1 LNHNV and CDR2 YYDKDF (reference sequence). CDR3 residues: CATSGRRGGTETDTQYF. In DNA form, the CDR3 reads TGTGCCACCAGCGGGAGGAGAGGCGGGACAGAGACAGATACGCAGTATTTT.

Regarding this clone: In the same sample, other DNA sequences code for this CDR3. V usage is TRBV5-1 and J usage is TRBJ2-1; 9 nucleotides align to TRBD2. With 4 bases clipped from V and 1 base from J, the junction kept 3 bases outside the gene matches. CDR3 size: 15 residues. Per germline, CDR1 SGHRS and CDR2 YFSETQ. The CDR3 DNA is TGCGCCAGCAGCGGGGGACTAGCTTCCTACAATGAGCAGTTCTTC. Its protein product is CASSGGLASYNEQFF.

The chain links TRBV7-7 to TRBJ1-1; unclear D gene. In germline, CDR1 is SSHAT, CDR2 FNYEAQ (reference sequence). V lost 6 bases and J 0 bases, leaving 8 bases between the germline ends. This CDR3 has 13 amino acids. CDR3 DNA sequence: TGTGCCAGCAGTTGGACGGTGAACACTGAAGCTTTCTTT. It encodes CASSWTVNTEAFF.

The J gene is TRBJ1-1, the V gene TRBV27, with 8 bases lining up with TRBD1. From germline, CDR1 is MNHEY and CDR2 SMNVEV (reference sequence). The CDR3 consists of 16 residues. The ends lost 2 bases at V and 0 bases at J; junction bases unmatched: 5. The CDR3 protein is CASSLTPDRVNTEAFF. CDR3 bases: TGTGCCAGCAGTTTAACCCCGGACAGGGTGAACACTGAAGCTTTCTTT.